The 12 T cell receptor beta chains in this list originate from one sample, sequenced in a study of blood T cells in healthy people across ages. A J-beta primer mix and a sample-barcoded 5' primer were used in a second PCR of roughly 7 to 12 cycles. TCRdb redid the calling of the 5' RACE reads with MiXCR, one entry per CDR3 protein. The sample has some 730,000 distinct CDR3 sequences; 22% are singletons. The sample consisted of blood. The receptors were gathered from a man aged 70 or older in good health.

On this clonotype itself: A junction end diverges from the germline sequence, so it may reflect a read error. J is TRBJ2-6 and V is TRBV29-1, with D unresolved. The CDR3 consists of 14 residues. Germline V gene lookup returns CDR1 SQVTM and CDR2 ANQGSEA. The CDR3 loop reads CSAERVTGANVLTF. CDR3 coding DNA: TGCAGCGCTGAAAGGGTTACCGGGGCCAACGTCCTGACTTTC. Full variable domain (rest looked up from reference TRBV29-1 and TRBJ2-6): SAVISQKPSRDICQRGTSLTIQCQVDSQVTMMFWYRQQPGQSLTLIATANQGSEATYESGFVIDKFPISRPNLTFSTLTVSNMSPEDSSIYLCSAERVTGANVLTFGAGSRLTVL.

The chain combines TRBV6-2 or TRBV6-3 with TRBJ1-1, with D possibly matching TRBD1 (5 bases). Germline V gives CDR1 MNHEY, CDR2 SVGEGT. The V end was cut by 3 bases, the J end by 11 bases, with 16 bases between. The CDR3 sequence is 13 residues long. CDR3 sequence: CASSYGTGPRAFF. CDR3 DNA: TGTGCCAGCAGTTATGGAACAGGCCCGAGGGCTTTCTTT.

This clonotype has just a few counts. The chain couples TRBV2 to TRBJ2-2; 9 bases align to TRBD1. The CDR3 runs to 13 residues. Germline V gives CDR1 SNHLY, CDR2 FYNNEI. V dropped 6 bases and J dropped 6; count of bases not matched to a gene: 2. The CDR3, as DNA: TGTGCCAGCAGAAGGACAGGGGCCGGGGAGCTGTTTTTT. This codes for CASRRTGAGELFF.

V is TRBV20-1 and J is TRBJ2-1; 9 bases are shared with TRBD2. Germline V gene lookup returns CDR1 DFQATT and CDR2 SNEGSKA (reference sequence). The CDR3 contains 19 residues. Trimming at V came to 2 bases and at J to 0 bases, leaving 14 bases not matched to a gene. CDR3 bases: TGCAGTGCTAGAACCCCGCTAGCGGGAATCCGTGACTCCTACAATGAGCAGTTCTTC. It yields the protein CSARTPLAGIRDSYNEQFF.

The chain has TRBV11-3 and TRBJ2-1, with TRBD2 identical over 7 bases. The CDR3 sequence is 15 residues long. The ends lost 8 bases at V and 3 bases at J; junction bases unmatched: 10. Germline CDR1 reads SGHNT; CDR2 reads YENEEA. CDR3 DNA sequence: TGTGCCAGCGGGGTTGGGAGGGAAAGCTACAATGAGCAGTTCTTC. Translating gives CASGVGRESYNEQFF.

The table lists this clonotype with a few counts. The chain has TRBV29-1 and TRBJ2-4; D is undetermined. The CDR3 has 16 residues. CDR1 and CDR2 (germline): SQVTM, ANQGSEA. V lost 5 bases and J 0 bases, leaving 17 bases between the germline ends. The CDR3 nucleotides read TGCAGCGTTTCAGACCCGGCCCAGATAGCCAAAAACATTCAGTACTTC. This sequence encodes CSVSDPAQIAKNIQYF.

This clonotype appeared many times. The chain recombines TRBV24-1 with TRBJ2-6; D ambiguous. Deletions cut 8 bases from V and 1 base from J, with 5 bases between. Germline V lookup: CDR1 KGHDR, CDR2 SFDVKD. This CDR3 spans 13 amino acids. The CDR3 DNA reads as TGTGCCACCACCGATTCTGGGGCCAACGTCCTGACTTTC. This encodes CATTDSGANVLTF.

The V gene is TRBV5-1, the J gene TRBJ2-5; 10 positions agree with TRBD2. The J call may be in error: the DNA end matches TRBJ2-7 better. This CDR3 is 13 amino acids long. CDR1 and CDR2 (germline): SGHRS, YFSETQ. Here the CDR3 DNA reads TGCGCCAGCAGTATCATAGCGGGAGGCGAGCAGTACGTC. This sequence encodes CASSIIAGGEQYV.

This clonotype was detected only a few times. The V call is TRBV18, the J call TRBJ2-5, with unresolved D. Germline values: CDR1 KGHSH, CDR2 LQKENI. V lost 3 bases to trimming and J lost 5 bases, with 7 bases between them. The CDR3 is 12 amino acids. The CDR3 DNA follows: TGTGCCAGCTCACCGATGGAGGAGACCCAGTACTTC. Its protein is CASSPMEETQYF.

This chain connects TRBV7-9 to TRBJ2-1; D is perhaps TRBD1 (6 bases). V lost 1 base to trimming and J lost 5 bases, with 12 bases between them. There are 15 residues in the CDR3. Per germline, CDR1 SEHNR and CDR2 FQNEAQ (reference sequence). CDR3 protein: CASSLVRGGDNEQFF. The CDR3 DNA is TGTGCCAGCAGCTTAGTCAGGGGCGGCGACAATGAGCAGTTCTTC.

This clonotype was counted a few times. The genes are TRBV7-7 and TRBJ2-1; TRBD1 aligns across 7 bases. Germline V gives CDR1 SSHAT, CDR2 FNYEAQ (reference sequence). Germline trimming cut 3 bases from V and 5 bases from J; bases unmatched to any gene: 10. The CDR3 covers 16 residues. As DNA, the CDR3 is TGTGCCAGCAGCTTTAGGGCACAGGGGCCTAACAATGAGCAGTTCTTC. Translation gives CASSFRAQGPNNEQFF.

The V gene is TRBV19, the J gene TRBJ2-3; 7 bases fit TRBD1. The CDR3 is 15 residues long. The germline gives CDR1 LNHDA, CDR2 SQIVND (reference sequence). V lost 3 bases and J lost 1; bases outside the gene matches: 4. The CDR3 region is CASSIPGTGTDTQYF. The CDR3 DNA reads as TGTGCCAGTAGTATTCCCGGGACAGGCACAGATACGCAGTATTTT.